Listed below are T cell receptor beta chains from one sample, sequenced in a study of blood T cell repertoires in COVID-19. TCRdb's table, derived via immunoSEQ multiplex PCR, lists solely in-frame clones and lacks some. Of over 120,000 clones in the sample, about four fifths were seen once. The material sequenced was peripheral blood. The source of these receptors is a man in his 70s who had recovered from COVID-19. Both conserved end residues are part of each CDR3. Each record gives: V gene, J gene, CDR3 protein.

TRBV27	TRBJ1-2	CASTRTQGGYQGYTF
TRBV18	TRBJ2-6	CASSPGATGANVLTF
TRBV29-1	TRBJ2-7	CSVATGQGRDEQYF
TRBV9	TRBJ1-1	CASSQGPKREAFF
TRBV15	TRBJ2-7	CATRLAGGPYEQYF
TRBV25-1	TRBJ1-6	CASSPGEGNSPLHF
TRBV19	TRBJ2-7	CASSPQGQTYEQYF
TRBV20-1	TRBJ1-2	CSAVRSSGYTF
TRBV7-9	TRBJ1-5	CASSPLNQPQHF
TRBV3-1/TRBV3-2	TRBJ1-5	CASSLGTAVEAQHF
TRBV4-3	TRBJ2-5	CASSQGPNGETQYF
TRBV18	TRBJ2-3	CASSPPPFTDTQYF